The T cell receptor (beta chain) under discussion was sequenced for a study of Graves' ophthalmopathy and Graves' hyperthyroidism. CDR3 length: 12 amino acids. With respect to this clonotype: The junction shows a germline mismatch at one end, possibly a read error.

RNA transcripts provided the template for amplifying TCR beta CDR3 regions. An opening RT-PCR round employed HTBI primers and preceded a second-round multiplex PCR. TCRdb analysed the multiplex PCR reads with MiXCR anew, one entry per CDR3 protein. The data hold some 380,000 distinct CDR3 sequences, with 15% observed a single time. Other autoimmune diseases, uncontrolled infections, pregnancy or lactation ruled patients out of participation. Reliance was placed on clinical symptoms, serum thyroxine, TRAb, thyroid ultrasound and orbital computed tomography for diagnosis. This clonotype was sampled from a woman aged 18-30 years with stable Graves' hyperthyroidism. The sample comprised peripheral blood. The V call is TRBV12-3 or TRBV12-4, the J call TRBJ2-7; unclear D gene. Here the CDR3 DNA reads TGTGCCAGCAGTCTCGTCCCCTACGATCAGTACTTC. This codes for CASSLVPYDQYF.